This entry is about one TCR beta chain. V was clipped by 4 bases and J by 7 bases, with 14 bases between them. CDR3 length equals 14 residues. The germline V gene encodes CDR1 SEHNR and CDR2 FQNEAQ (reference sequence). Cohort assignment relied on participant-reported clinical history. During the 2 weeks before they entered the study, exposed participants had met someone with a PCR-confirmed or clinician-diagnosed COVID-19 case. The data stem from a study of blood T cell repertoires in COVID-19. Study in general: T cells, B-cell-depleted T cells, or PBMCs supplied cDNA or gDNA.

Per the original methods: How many nucleated cells were present was estimated from reference gene primer amplification. The data were produced by immunoSEQ multiplex PCR, yet TCRdb's version contains in-frame clones alone and is incomplete. Clonal size and the V and J genes are those of that table, whereas D and trimming came from the DNA. The sample has 350,000 or so clones, roughly 90% seen once. The V call is TRBV7-9, the J call TRBJ1-5; a weak D match, TRBD1 (6 bases). This TCR was sampled from a woman in her twenties or thirties who had been exposed to COVID-19. Sequences were obtained from PBMCs or T cells enriched from blood (not recorded which). Written as DNA, the CDR3 is TGTGCCAGCAGCTCTGGGGGCCTGGGGCAGCCCCAGCATTTT. Protein: CASSSGGLGQPQHF.